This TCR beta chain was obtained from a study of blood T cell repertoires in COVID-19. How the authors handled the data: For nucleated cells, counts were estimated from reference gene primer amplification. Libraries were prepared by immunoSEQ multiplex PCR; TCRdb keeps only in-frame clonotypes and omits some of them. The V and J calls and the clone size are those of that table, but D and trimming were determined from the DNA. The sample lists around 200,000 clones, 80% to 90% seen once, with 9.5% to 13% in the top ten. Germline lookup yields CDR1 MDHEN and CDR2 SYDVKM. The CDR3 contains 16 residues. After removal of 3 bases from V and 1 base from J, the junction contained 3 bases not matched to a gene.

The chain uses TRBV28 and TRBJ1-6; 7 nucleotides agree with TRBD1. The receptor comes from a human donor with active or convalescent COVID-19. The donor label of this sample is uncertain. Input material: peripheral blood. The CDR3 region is CASSFHRGSYNSPLHF. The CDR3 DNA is TGTGCCAGCAGTTTCCACAGGGGATCCTATAATTCACCCCTCCACTTT.